This entry is about one TCR beta chain. Participants, about 18 to 90 years old, spanned 25 or so US areas. Cohort 3 recovery required two negative PCRs, clearance, or symptom resolution. There are 14 residues in the CDR3. V lost 4 bases and J 2 bases, leaving 13 bases between the germline ends. Germline V gene lookup returns CDR1 SGHKS and CDR2 YYEKEE (reference sequence). The data belong to a study of blood T cell repertoires in COVID-19. Turning to the study itself: PBMCs, B-cell-depleted T cells, or T cells provided the cDNA or gDNA that made up the material.

Authors' analysis steps: The assay estimated nucleated cells by amplifying reference gene primers. The assay was immunoSEQ multiplex PCR, and TCRdb's table has in-frame clones only and misses some. V and J calls and clone size are those listed in that table; D and trimming were worked out from the DNA. The sample includes fewer than 500,000 clones, around 90% of them seen just once. The genes are TRBV5-5 and TRBJ2-7; D possibly corresponds to TRBD1 (5 bases). The sequence came from a woman in her late teens or twenties who had recovered from COVID-19. The source material was PBMCs or T cells enriched from blood (not recorded which). CDR3 coding DNA: TGTGCCAGCAGCCTTATTCAGGGAACCTACGAGCAGTACTTC. As protein: CASSLIQGTYEQYF.